This T cell receptor beta chain derives from a study of CD8 T cells in Susac syndrome. General observations from the study: Susac CD8+ clonal expansion peaked in TEMRA cells and active patients.

The CDR3 extends over 14 amino acids. Germline CDR1 is MGHDK and CDR2 is SYGVNS. Trimming took 4 bases from V and 3 from J, leaving 12 bases between them. Random hexamers primed reverse transcription of about 0.45 to 1 ug RNA. TCR beta CDR3 was amplified by immunoSEQ multiplex PCR. This amplification extended across 54 Vbeta and 13 Jbeta segments. TCRdb reprocessed the immunoSEQ multiplex PCR reads with MiXCR, giving one entry per CDR3 protein. The repertoire holds about 100,000 distinct CDR3 sequences, with around 95% as singletons. Of note for this clonotype: What it binds is not known.

The chain combines TRBV25-1 with TRBJ2-5; TRBD1 is a possible D gene (6 bases). Sample: CD8+ T cells from PBMCs. This TCR was sampled from a human donor with Susac syndrome. CDR3 sequence reads: CASSGAYREETQYF. CDR3 DNA sequence: TGTGCCAGCAGTGGAGCGTACAGGGAAGAGACCCAGTACTTC.